This T cell receptor (beta chain) was captured by sequencing in a study of blood T cell repertoires in COVID-19. Germline V CDR1 and CDR2: SGDLS, YYNGEE. The CDR3 extends over 16 amino acids. The V segment lost 4 bases and the J segment 3 bases; nucleotides outside the gene matches: 11. The authors' processing: Amplifying reference gene primers gave estimates of nucleated cell counts. The assay was immunoSEQ multiplex PCR, and TCRdb's table has in-frame clones only and misses some. Clonal size and the V and J genes are those of that table, whereas D and trimming came from the DNA. The table shows 70,000 to 75,000 clones, with roughly 90% occurring only once.

The chain joins TRBV9 to TRBJ2-7; 9 bases are a match to TRBD1. This receptor was taken from a human donor in a cohort sampled during active COVID-19. Material: peripheral blood. The CDR3: CASSPDPGQGGYEQYF. CDR3 DNA sequence: TGTGCCAGCAGCCCGGACCCGGGACAGGGAGGCTACGAGCAGTACTTC.